This T cell receptor beta chain was obtained from a study of blood T cell repertoires in COVID-19. Germline V lookup: CDR1 LGHNA, CDR2 YSLEER. Trimming pared 1 base from V and 2 bases from J, leaving 7 bases between. The CDR3 extends over 14 amino acids. Per the study methods: Cell counts per sample came from amplifying reference gene primers. The method was immunoSEQ multiplex PCR; TCRdb's version includes in-frame clones alone and lacks a portion of them. The V and J calls and clone size were taken over from that table, and D and trimming were inferred from the DNA. Of some 200,000 clones listed, roughly 90% are singletons. Clinical history reported by participants formed the basis on which cohorts were assigned.

The gene calls are TRBV4-3 and TRBJ2-3; D not certain. This sequence was found in a woman in her thirties or forties with acute COVID-19. Material for sequencing was PBMCs or T cells enriched from blood (not recorded which). CDR3 sequence: CASSQAGFTDTQYF. The DNA for the CDR3 is TGCGCCAGCAGCCAAGCAGGATTCACAGATACGCAGTATTTT.